What follows are 2 T cell receptor beta chains derived from one specimen sequenced in a study of neurological immune-mediated disorders. TCRdb analysed the 5' RACE reads with MiXCR anew, one entry per CDR3 protein. This table has under 50,000 distinct CDR3 sequences, over 20% appearing once. The sequenced sample was PBMCs. These TCRs come from a woman between 65 and 79 years old in good health.

The V gene is TRBV30, the J gene TRBJ2-1; perhaps TRBD2 as D (6 bases). The germline V gene has CDR1 GTSNPN and CDR2 SVGIG (reference sequence). The CDR3 spans 14 residues. Deletions cut 1 base from V and 4 bases from J, with 11 bases between. The CDR3 loop reads CAWSAHGGYNEQFF. The CDR3 bases are TGTGCCTGGAGTGCCCATGGGGGGTACAATGAGCAGTTCTTC.

This clonotype came up many times. The CDR3 spells CSARLGTDTQYF. The CDR3 nucleotides are TGCAGTGCTAGACTTGGCACAGATACGCAGTATTTT. This chain joins TRBV20-1 and TRBJ2-3; D is undetermined. This CDR3 is built from 12 residues. Germline lookup yields CDR1 DFQATT and CDR2 SNEGSKA (reference sequence). Trimming cost V 2 bases and J 1 base, with 4 bases left between them.